Listed here are 24 T cell receptor beta chains from one sample, sequenced in a study of T-cell memory formation after mild COVID-19. MiXCR was run by TCRdb on the 5' RACE reads, yielding one entry per CDR3 protein. The sample shows hundreds of thousands of distinct CDR3 sequences, 16% of them seen only once. The material sequenced was PBMCs or a T cell subset sorted from them (not recorded which). Source of these receptors: a man aged 18 to 35 who had mild COVID-19 (a few samples of this study predate the infection). Cell type and time point are not known.

The chain couples TRBV28 to TRBJ2-5; 7 bases match TRBD1. J gave up 5 bases and V 1 base, and 13 bases lay outside the gene matches. The CDR3 runs to 17 residues. Germline-derived CDR1 and CDR2 are MDHEN and SYDVKM. CDR3 region: CASSLSLLPGGWETQYF. As DNA, the CDR3 is TGTGCCAGCAGTTTATCCCTTCTCCCAGGGGGATGGGAGACCCAGTACTTC.

This chain uses TRBV15 with TRBJ2-7; maybe TRBD1 (6 bases). The CDR3 has 14 residues. Trimming removed 5 bases from V and 6 bases from J, with 17 bases in between. Germline V lookup: CDR1 LNHNV, CDR2 YYDKDF (reference sequence). The CDR3 protein is CATSASLDSIEQYV. CDR3 DNA: TGTGCCACCAGCGCCTCATTGGACAGTATCGAGCAGTACGTC.

V gene TRBV5-1 combines with J gene TRBJ2-2, with D unresolved. V was cut by 2 bases and J by 1 base, with 18 bases left in between. CDR1 is SGHRS, CDR2 YFSETQ, per germline. This CDR3 is built from 18 residues. CDR3 DNA sequence: TGCGCCAGCAGCTTTGTTCCTCGGCAGCGCCTGAACACCGGGGAGCTGTTTTTT. Its protein is CASSFVPRQRLNTGELFF.

This clonotype was counted a single time. This chain links TRBV6-2 or TRBV6-3 with TRBJ2-1; TRBD2 aligns across 7 bases. Germline loops: CDR1 MNHEY, CDR2 SVGEGT. This CDR3 has 16 residues. With 0 bases clipped from V and 4 bases from J, the junction kept 6 bases outside the gene matches. CDR3: CASSYSGAGEYNEQFF. CDR3 DNA sequence: TGTGCCAGCAGTTACTCAGGTGCGGGGGAGTACAATGAGCAGTTCTTC.

The chain recombines TRBV18 with TRBJ1-2, with 7 positions matching TRBD1. The CDR3 has 16 amino acids. The V gene end was trimmed by 2 bases and the J gene end by 4 bases; junction bases not matched to a gene: 10. CDR1 and CDR2 from the germline V gene are KGHSH and LQKENI. The CDR3 coding sequence is TGTGCCAGCTCACCAATACCCGCGACAGGGCCCTATGGCTACACCTTC. It encodes CASSPIPATGPYGYTF.

CDR3 sequence reads: CASSDWTQGNQPQHF. CDR3 sequence (DNA): TGCGCCAGCAGCGACTGGACTCAAGGGAATCAGCCCCAGCATTTT. The gene calls are TRBV4-3 and TRBJ1-5; D is uncertain. The CDR3 extends over 15 amino acids. Germline CDR1 is LGHNA and CDR2 is YSLEER. Trimming cost V 5 bases and J 4 bases, with 15 bases left between them.

This sequence joins TRBV20-1 and TRBJ1-1; unclear D gene. This CDR3 comprises 12 residues. CDR1 is DFQATT and CDR2 is SNEGSKA in the germline V gene (reference sequence). Trimming pared 2 bases from V and 3 bases from J, leaving 7 bases between. The CDR3 bases are TGCAGTGCTAGAAACTGGTACACTGAAGCTTTCTTT. This translates into CSARNWYTEAFF.

The V call is TRBV28, the J call TRBJ2-3; 15 positions agree with TRBD2. V shed 5 bases and J 12 bases; nucleotides not matched to a gene: 18. The CDR3 is made up of 18 amino acids. The V gene's germline CDR1 is MDHEN and CDR2 SYDVKM. DNA of the CDR3: TGTGCCAGCAGTCGGGAAGGCCGGACTAGCGGGGGGGGGAATAGACAGTATTTT. It yields the protein CASSREGRTSGGGNRQYF.

The CDR3 sequence is CASSLAGGMAYNEQFF. CDR3 coding DNA: TGTGCCAGCAGCTTAGCTGGGGGCATGGCCTACAATGAGCAGTTCTTC. The chain links TRBV7-9 to TRBJ2-1; D is perhaps TRBD1 (6 bases). There are 16 residues in the CDR3. Between the trimmed V and J ends, which lost 0 bases and 2 bases, there was a span of 11 bases. The germline V gene has CDR1 SEHNR and CDR2 FQNEAQ (reference sequence).

This chain joins TRBV4-2 and TRBJ1-2; D gene unclear. CDR1 LGHNA and CDR2 YNFKEQ come from the germline V gene. Between the trimmed V and J ends, which lost 3 bases and 4 bases, there was a span of 15 bases. CDR3 length equals 15 residues. The DNA of the CDR3 is TGTGCCAGCAGCCAGGGCTCCGAAGGGATCTATGGCTACACCTTC. It specifies CASSQGSEGIYGYTF.

This clonotype was seen at least ten times. The chain is built from TRBV25-1 and TRBJ2-3; 10 bases align to TRBD2. Germline V CDR1 and CDR2: MGHDK, SYGVNS. The CDR3 covers 17 residues. Trimming at V came to 10 bases and at J to 2 bases, leaving 15 bases not matched to a gene. The CDR3 sequence: CATGVGLAGVSTDTQYF. The CDR3 nucleotides read TGTGCCACCGGGGTGGGGCTAGCGGGGGTTTCCACAGATACGCAGTATTTT.

This chain uses TRBV6-1 with TRBJ2-7; D may be TRBD1 (6 bases). Deletions cut 0 bases from V and 4 bases from J, with 10 bases between. Germline CDR1 MNHNS, CDR2 SASEGT. The CDR3 loop spans 14 amino acids. Written as DNA, the CDR3 is TGTGCCAGCAGTGAAGCGTGGACAGCTTACGAGCAGTACTTC. It is translated as CASSEAWTAYEQYF.

Many counts were recorded for this clonotype. Mismatch with germline at one junction end may stem from a read error. The rearrangement joins TRBV12-3 or TRBV12-4 to TRBJ1-1; weak D call: TRBD1 (6 bases). The CDR3 has 14 amino acids. CDR3 protein: CASSFRGANTEAFF. Here the CDR3 DNA reads TGCGCCAGCAGCTTTCGGGGGGCGAACACTGAAGCTTTCTTT.

This clonotype was counted ten times or more. The CDR3 DNA reads as TGTGCCACCGGGGTCATATCCAGTCGCAATGAGCAGTTCTTC. This translates into CATGVISSRNEQFF. The V and J genes are TRBV27 and TRBJ2-1; TRBD2 is a possible D gene (5 bases). V lost 10 bases to trimming and J lost 6 bases, with 19 bases between them. This CDR3 has 14 residues. Germline V gives CDR1 MNHEY, CDR2 SMNVEV (reference sequence).

V gene TRBV6-6 combines with J gene TRBJ1-1, with D uncertain. CDR1 and CDR2 from the germline V gene are MNHNY and SVGAGI (reference sequence). The CDR3 spans 15 residues. Trimming removed 2 bases from V and 2 bases from J, with 12 bases in between. This CDR3 is CASSYRLEDNTEAFF. CDR3 DNA sequence: TGTGCCAGCAGTTACCGATTAGAGGATAACACTGAAGCTTTCTTT.

This clonotype was counted a few times. The conserved closing phenylalanine or tryptophan is absent in this CDR3, likely reflecting a read error. The DNA is left out, because the CDR3 cannot be placed on it with certainty; the CDR3 is given as TCRdb lists it. The J gene is TRBJ2-3, the V gene TRBV21-1; the table calls TRBD1, which could not be checked here. TRBV21-1 is recorded as a pseudogene. The CDR3 totals 9 residues, both ends included. CDR3 loop: CASSPTGAG.

This clonotype appeared a few times. The V and J genes are TRBV7-8 and TRBJ2-3, with 10 bases fitting TRBD2. The CDR3 spans 17 residues. V dropped 6 bases and J dropped 2; count of bases not matched to a gene: 11. The germline gives CDR1 SGHVS, CDR2 FQNEAQ. CDR3 sequence: CASSRKAGGKNTDTQYF. Written as DNA, the CDR3 is TGTGCCAGCAGTAGAAAAGCGGGGGGGAAGAACACAGATACGCAGTATTTT.

A note on this clonotype: Possible read error: a much larger clone is one base away. CDR3 bases: TGTGCCACCAGCAGAGATTGGGAGACCCAGTACTTC. It codes for CATSRDWETQYF. The chain has TRBV15 and TRBJ2-5; no definite D call. The CDR3 covers 12 residues. Between the trimmed V and J ends, which lost 0 bases and 5 bases, there was a span of 4 bases. The germline gives CDR1 LNHNV, CDR2 YYDKDF (reference sequence). Complete variable domain (other parts from reference TRBV15 and TRBJ2-5): DAMVIQNPRYQVTQFGKPVTLSCSQTLNHNVMYWYQQKSSQAPKLLFHYYDKDFNNEADTPDNFQSRRPNTSFCFLDIRSPGLGDTAMYLCATSRDWETQYFGPGTRLLVL.

This chain joins TRBV7-2 and TRBJ2-1; TRBD1 or TRBD2 may be the D gene (5 bases each). Deletions cut 5 bases from V and 5 bases from J, with 10 bases between. The CDR3 spans 13 residues. The germline CDR1 and CDR2 sequences are SGHTA and FQGNSA. CDR3 in amino acids: CASSMGPHNEQFF. In DNA form, the CDR3 reads TGTGCCAGCAGCATGGGACCCCACAATGAGCAGTTCTTC.

This chain uses TRBV3-1 with TRBJ2-3; 10 bases are a match to TRBD1. The germline V gene encodes CDR1 LGHDT and CDR2 YNNKEL (reference sequence). V lost 7 bases, J lost 3 bases, and 10 bases stayed unmatched. CDR3 size: 16 residues. The CDR3 is CASTSSGTGATDTQYF. The CDR3 DNA reads as TGTGCCAGCACCAGCTCGGGGACAGGGGCAACAGATACGCAGTATTTT.

This clonotype has a count of ten or more. The junction shows a germline mismatch at one end, possibly a read error. The V call is TRBV12-3 or TRBV12-4, the J call TRBJ2-5; D gene unclear. This CDR3 region has 11 residues. CDR3 loop: CASGFQETQYF. CDR3 DNA: TGTGCCAGCGGTTTCCAAGAGACCCAGTACTTC.

This clonotype has just a few counts. The CDR3 here is CASRSDATEAFF. In nucleotides, the CDR3 is TGTGCCAGCAGATCCGACGCAACTGAAGCTTTCTTT. The chain employs TRBV12-3 or TRBV12-4 and TRBJ1-1; D ambiguous. The CDR3 has 12 residues. Between the trimmed V and J ends, which lost 6 bases and 5 bases, there was a span of 10 bases.

This clonotype was observed a few times. The chain carries TRBV7-2 and TRBJ1-3, with 8 positions matching TRBD1. CDR1 is SGHTA and CDR2 is FQGNSA in the germline V gene. The CDR3 length is 16 residues. Germline trimming cut 5 bases from V and 2 bases from J; bases unmatched to any gene: 8. The CDR3 DNA reads as TGTGCCAGCAGCGGGGACAGGATAAGGGCTGGAAACACCATATATTTT. Translation: CASSGDRIRAGNTIYF.

This clonotype was counted between two and nine times. The chain links TRBV20-1 to TRBJ1-4, with D maybe TRBD1 (5 bases). Germline loops: CDR1 DFQATT, CDR2 SNEGSKA (reference sequence). V was shortened by 2 bases and J by 6 bases, with 16 bases between the two germline ends. The CDR3 has 15 amino acids. Here the CDR3 reads CSARPRYGADEKLFF. For the CDR3, the DNA is TGCAGTGCTAGACCCCGTTACGGGGCAGATGAAAAACTGTTTTTT.